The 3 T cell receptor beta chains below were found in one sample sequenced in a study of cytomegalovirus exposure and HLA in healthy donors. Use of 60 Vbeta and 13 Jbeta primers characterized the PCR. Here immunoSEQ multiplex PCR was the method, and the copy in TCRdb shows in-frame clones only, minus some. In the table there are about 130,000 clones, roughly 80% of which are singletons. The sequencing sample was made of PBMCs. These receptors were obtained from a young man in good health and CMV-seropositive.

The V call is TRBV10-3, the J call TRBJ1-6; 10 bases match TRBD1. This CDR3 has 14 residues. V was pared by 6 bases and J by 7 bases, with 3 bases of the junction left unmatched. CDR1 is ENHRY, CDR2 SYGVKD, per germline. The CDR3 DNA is TGTGCCATCAGACCGGGACAGGGGAATTCACCCCTCCACTTT. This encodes CAIRPGQGNSPLHF.

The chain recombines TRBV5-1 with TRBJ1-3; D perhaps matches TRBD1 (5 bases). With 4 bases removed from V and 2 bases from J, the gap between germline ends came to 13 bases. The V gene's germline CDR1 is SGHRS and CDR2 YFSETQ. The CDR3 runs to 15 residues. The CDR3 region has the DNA TGCGCCAGCAGCCCCGGGACTTTCACTGGAAACACCATATATTTT. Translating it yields CASSPGTFTGNTIYF.

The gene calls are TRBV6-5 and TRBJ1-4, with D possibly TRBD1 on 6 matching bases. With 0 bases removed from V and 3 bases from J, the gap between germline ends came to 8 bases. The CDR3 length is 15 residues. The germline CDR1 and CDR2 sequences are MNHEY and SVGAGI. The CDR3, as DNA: TGTGCCAGCAGTTACTCGAAGGGGGCTAATGAAAAACTGTTTTTT. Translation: CASSYSKGANEKLFF.